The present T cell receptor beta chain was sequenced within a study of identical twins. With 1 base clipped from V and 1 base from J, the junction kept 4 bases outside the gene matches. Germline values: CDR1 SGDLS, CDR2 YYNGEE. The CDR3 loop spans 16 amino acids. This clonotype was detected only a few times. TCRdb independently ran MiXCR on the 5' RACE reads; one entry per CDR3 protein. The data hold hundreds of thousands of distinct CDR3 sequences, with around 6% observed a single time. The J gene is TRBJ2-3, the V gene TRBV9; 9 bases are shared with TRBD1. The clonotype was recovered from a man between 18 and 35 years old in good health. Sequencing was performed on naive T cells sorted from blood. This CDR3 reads CASSVRGDRGTDTQYF. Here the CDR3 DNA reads TGTGCCAGCAGCGTAAGAGGGGACAGGGGCACAGATACGCAGTATTTT.